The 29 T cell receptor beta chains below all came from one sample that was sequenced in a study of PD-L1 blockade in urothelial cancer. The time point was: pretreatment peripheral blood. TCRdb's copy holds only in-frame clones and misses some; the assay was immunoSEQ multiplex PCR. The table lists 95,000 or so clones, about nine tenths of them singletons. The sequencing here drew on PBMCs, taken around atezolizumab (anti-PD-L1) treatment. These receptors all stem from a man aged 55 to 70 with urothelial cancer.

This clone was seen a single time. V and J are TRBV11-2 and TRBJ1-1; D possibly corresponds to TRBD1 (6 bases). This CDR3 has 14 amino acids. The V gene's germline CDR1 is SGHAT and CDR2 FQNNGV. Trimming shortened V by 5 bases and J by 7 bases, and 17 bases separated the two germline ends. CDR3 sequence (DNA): TGTGCCAGCAGCCCTTCCCGGGACACCTATGAAGCTTTCTTT. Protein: CASSPSRDTYEAFF.

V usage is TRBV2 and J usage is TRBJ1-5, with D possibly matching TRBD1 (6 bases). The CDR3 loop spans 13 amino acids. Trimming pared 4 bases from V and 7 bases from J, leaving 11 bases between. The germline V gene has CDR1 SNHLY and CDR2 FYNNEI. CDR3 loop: CASSAPGGQPQHF. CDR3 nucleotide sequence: TGTGCCAGCAGTGCCCCGGGGGGCCAGCCCCAGCATTTT.

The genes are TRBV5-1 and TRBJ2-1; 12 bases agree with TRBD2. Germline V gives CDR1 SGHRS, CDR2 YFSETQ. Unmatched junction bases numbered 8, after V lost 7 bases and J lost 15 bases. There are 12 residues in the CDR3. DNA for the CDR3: TGCGCCAGCCGACTAGCGGGAGATTTAAGGTTCTTC. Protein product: CASRLAGDLRFF.

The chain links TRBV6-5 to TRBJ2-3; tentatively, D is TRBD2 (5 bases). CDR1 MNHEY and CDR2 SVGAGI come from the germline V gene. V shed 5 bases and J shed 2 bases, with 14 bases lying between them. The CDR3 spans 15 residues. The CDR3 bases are TGTGCCAGCAGTCCGCAGCTAGCTACCACAGATACGCAGTATTTT. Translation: CASSPQLATTDTQYF.

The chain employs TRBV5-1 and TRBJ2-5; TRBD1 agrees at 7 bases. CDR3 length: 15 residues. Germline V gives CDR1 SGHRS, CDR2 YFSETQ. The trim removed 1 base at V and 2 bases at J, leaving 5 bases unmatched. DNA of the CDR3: TGCGCCAGCAGCTTGTGGGGACAGAAACAAGAGACCCAGTACTTC. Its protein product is CASSLWGQKQETQYF. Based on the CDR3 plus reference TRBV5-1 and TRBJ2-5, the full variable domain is KAGVTQTPRYLIKTRGQQVTLSCSPISGHRSVSWYQQTPGQGLQFLFEYFSETQRNKGNFPGRFSGRQFSNSRSEMNVSTLELGDSALYLCASSLWGQKQETQYFGPGTRLLVL.

The CDR3 bases are TGTGCCACCGCTATATACCTGAACACTGAAGCTTTCTTT. It specifies CATAIYLNTEAFF. V usage is TRBV27 and J usage is TRBJ1-1; unclear D gene. Germline V lookup: CDR1 MNHEY, CDR2 SMNVEV (reference sequence). The CDR3 runs to 13 residues. V was shortened by 10 bases and J by 0 bases, with 12 bases between the two germline ends.

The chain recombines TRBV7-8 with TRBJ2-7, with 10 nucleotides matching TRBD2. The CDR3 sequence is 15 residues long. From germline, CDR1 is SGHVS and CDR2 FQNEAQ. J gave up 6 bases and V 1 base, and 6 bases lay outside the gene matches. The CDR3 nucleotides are TGTGCCAGCAGCTTAGGGTCTAGCGGGAGAGTCGAGCAGTACTTC. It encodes CASSLGSSGRVEQYF.

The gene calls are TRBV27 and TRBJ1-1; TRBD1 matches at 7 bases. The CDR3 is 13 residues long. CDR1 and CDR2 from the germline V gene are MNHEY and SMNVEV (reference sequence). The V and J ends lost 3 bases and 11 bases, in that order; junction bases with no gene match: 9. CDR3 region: CASSLIRQGRAFF. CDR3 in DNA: TGTGCCAGCAGTTTGATTCGACAGGGTAGGGCTTTCTTT.

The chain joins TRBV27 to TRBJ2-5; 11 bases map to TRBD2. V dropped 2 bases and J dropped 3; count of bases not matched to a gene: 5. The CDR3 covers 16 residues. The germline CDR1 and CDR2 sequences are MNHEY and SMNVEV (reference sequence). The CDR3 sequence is CASSLDSGGGKETQYF. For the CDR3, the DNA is TGTGCCAGCAGTTTAGATAGCGGGGGGGGAAAAGAGACCCAGTACTTC.

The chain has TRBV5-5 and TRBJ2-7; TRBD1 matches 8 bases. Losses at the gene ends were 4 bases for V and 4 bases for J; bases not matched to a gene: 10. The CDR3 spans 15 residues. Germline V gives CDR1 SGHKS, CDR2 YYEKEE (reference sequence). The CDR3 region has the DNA TGTGCCAGCAGCCTCGAACAGGGGGGAGAGTACGAGCAGTACTTC. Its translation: CASSLEQGGEYEQYF. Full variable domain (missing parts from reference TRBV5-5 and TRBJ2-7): DAGVTQSPTHLIKTRGQQVTLRCSPISGHKSVSWYQQVLGQGPQFIFQYYEKEERGRGNFPDRFSARQFPNYSSELNVNALLLGDSALYLCASSLEQGGEYEQYFGPGTRLTVT.

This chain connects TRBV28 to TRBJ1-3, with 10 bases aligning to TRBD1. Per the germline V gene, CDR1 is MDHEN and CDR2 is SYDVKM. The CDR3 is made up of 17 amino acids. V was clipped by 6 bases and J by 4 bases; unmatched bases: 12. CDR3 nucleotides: TGTGCCAGCAGATCCCCCGGGACAGGGGCGCCAGGAAACACCATATATTTT. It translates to CASRSPGTGAPGNTIYF.

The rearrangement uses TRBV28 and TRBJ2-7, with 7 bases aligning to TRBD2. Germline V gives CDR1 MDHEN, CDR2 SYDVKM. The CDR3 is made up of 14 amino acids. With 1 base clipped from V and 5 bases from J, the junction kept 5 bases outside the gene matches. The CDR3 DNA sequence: TGTGCCAGCAGTTTATCGGCGGGAGTTCACGAGCAGTACTTC. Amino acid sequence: CASSLSAGVHEQYF.

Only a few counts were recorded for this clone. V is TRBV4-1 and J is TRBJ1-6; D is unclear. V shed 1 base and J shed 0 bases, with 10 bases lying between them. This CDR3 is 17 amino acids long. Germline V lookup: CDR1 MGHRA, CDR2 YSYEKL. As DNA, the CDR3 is TGCGCCAGCAGCCAAGTCCCTTCGTCCTCCTATAATTCACCCCTCCACTTT. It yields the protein CASSQVPSSSYNSPLHF.

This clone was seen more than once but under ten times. The CDR3 bases are TGTGCCAGCAGCGTAACGGGAAGCAATGAGCAGTTCTTC. Translation: CASSVTGSNEQFF. V and J are TRBV9 and TRBJ2-1; D might be TRBD2 (5 bases). The V gene lost 1 base and the J gene lost 6 bases, with 8 bases spanning the gap. Germline V lookup: CDR1 SGDLS, CDR2 YYNGEE. The CDR3 totals 13 residues.

CDR3 DNA sequence: TGCGCCAGCAGCCAAGAGGCACAGGGGGCCACTAGCACAGATACGCAGTATTTT. It translates to CASSQEAQGATSTDTQYF. The V gene is TRBV4-1, the J gene TRBJ2-3, with 9 bases aligning to TRBD1. Trimming cost V 0 bases and J 0 bases; bases outside gene matches: 7. The CDR3 is made up of 18 amino acids. Germline V gene sequence: CDR1 MGHRA, CDR2 YSYEKL.

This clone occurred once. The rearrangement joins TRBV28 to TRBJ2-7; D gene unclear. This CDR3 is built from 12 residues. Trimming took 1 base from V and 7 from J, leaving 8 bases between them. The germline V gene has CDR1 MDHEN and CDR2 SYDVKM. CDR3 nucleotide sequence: TGTGCCAGCAGTTTATCCGGCAGGGAGCAGTACTTC. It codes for CASSLSGREQYF. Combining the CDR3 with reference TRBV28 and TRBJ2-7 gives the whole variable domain DVKVTQSSRYLVKRTGEKVFLECVQDMDHENMFWYRQDPGLGLRLIYFSYDVKMKEKGDIPEGYSVSREKKERFSLILESASTNQTSMYLCASSLSGREQYFGPGTRLTVT.

The CDR3 here is CASSLLPSGSGIGELFF. The CDR3 region has the DNA TGCGCCAGCAGCTTGTTGCCTAGCGGGAGTGGTATCGGGGAGCTGTTTTTT. V and J are TRBV5-1 and TRBJ2-2; 10 bases match TRBD2. Germline V gene lookup returns CDR1 SGHRS and CDR2 YFSETQ. The CDR3 is 17 residues long. The ends lost 1 base at V and 7 bases at J; junction bases unmatched: 10.

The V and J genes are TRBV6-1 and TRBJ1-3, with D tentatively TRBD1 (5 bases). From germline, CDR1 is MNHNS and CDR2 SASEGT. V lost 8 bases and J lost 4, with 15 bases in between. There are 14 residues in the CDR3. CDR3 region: CASLLRVSGNTIYF. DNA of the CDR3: TGTGCCAGCCTACTCAGGGTCTCCGGAAACACCATATATTTT.

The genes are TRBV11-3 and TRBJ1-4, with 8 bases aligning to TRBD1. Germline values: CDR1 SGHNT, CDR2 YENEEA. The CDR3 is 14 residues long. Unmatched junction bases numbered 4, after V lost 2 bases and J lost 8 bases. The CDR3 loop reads CASSLSRGREKLFF. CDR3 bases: TGTGCCAGCAGCTTAAGCAGGGGGCGCGAAAAACTGTTTTTT.

As DNA, the CDR3 is TGCGCCAGCAGCTGGGGGACAGATAACTATGGCTACACCTTC. Translation: CASSWGTDNYGYTF. The chain is built from TRBV5-1 and TRBJ1-2; 7 positions agree with TRBD1. V dropped 3 bases and J dropped 1; count of bases not matched to a gene: 3. CDR1 is SGHRS, CDR2 YFSETQ, per germline. The CDR3 sequence is 14 residues long.

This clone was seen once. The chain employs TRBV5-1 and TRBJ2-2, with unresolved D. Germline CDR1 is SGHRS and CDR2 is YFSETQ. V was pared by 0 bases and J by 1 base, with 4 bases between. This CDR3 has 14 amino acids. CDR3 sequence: CASSLVQNTGELFF. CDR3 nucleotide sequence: TGCGCCAGCAGCTTGGTCCAGAACACCGGGGAGCTGTTTTTT.

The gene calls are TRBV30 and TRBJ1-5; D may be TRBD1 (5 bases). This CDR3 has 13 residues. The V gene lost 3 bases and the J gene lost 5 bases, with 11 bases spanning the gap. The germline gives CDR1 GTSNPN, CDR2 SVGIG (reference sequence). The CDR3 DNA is TGTGCCTGGAGCCCCGGAGGGGATCAGCCCCAGCATTTT. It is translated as CAWSPGGDQPQHF. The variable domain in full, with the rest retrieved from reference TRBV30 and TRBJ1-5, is SQTIHQWPATLVQPVGSPLSLECTVEGTSNPNLYWYRQAAGRGLQLLFYSVGIGQISSEVPQNLSASRPQDRQFILSSKKLLLSDSGFYLCAWSPGGDQPQHFGDGTRLSIL.

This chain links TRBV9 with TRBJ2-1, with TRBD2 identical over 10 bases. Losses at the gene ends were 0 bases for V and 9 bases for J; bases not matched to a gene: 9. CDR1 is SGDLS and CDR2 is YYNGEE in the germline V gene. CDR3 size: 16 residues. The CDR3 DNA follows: TGTGCCAGCAGCGTAGGTCCTAGCGGGAGATCCACTGAGCAGTTCTTC. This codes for CASSVGPSGRSTEQFF.

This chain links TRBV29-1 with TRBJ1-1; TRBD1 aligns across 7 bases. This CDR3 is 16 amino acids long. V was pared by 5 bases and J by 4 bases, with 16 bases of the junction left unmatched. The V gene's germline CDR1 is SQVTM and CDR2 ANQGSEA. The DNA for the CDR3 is TGCAGCGTTCGAAGACCTACAGGGGCCCTGGGCACTGAAGCTTTCTTT. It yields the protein CSVRRPTGALGTEAFF.

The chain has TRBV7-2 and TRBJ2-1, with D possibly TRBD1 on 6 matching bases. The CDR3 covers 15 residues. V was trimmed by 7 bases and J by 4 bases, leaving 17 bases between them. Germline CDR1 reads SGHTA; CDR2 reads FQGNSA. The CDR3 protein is CASTPQGPIYNEQFF. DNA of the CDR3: TGTGCCAGCACACCACAGGGCCCAATTTACAATGAGCAGTTCTTC. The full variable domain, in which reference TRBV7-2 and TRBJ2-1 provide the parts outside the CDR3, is GAGVSQSPSNKVTEKGKDVELRCDPISGHTALYWYRQSLGQGLEFLIYFQGNSAPDKSGLPSDRFSAERTGGSVSTLTIQRTQQEDSAVYLCASTPQGPIYNEQFFGPGTRLTVL.

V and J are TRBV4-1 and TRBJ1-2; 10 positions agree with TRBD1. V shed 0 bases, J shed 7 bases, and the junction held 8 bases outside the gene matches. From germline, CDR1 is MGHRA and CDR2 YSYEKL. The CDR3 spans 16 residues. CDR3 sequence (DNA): TGCGCCAGCAGCCAAGATCTCGGGACAGGGGTACTTGGCTACACCTTC. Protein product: CASSQDLGTGVLGYTF.

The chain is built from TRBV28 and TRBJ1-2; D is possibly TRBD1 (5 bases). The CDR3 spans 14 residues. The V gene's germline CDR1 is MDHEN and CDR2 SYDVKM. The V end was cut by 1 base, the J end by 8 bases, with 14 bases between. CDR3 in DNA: TGTGCCAGCAGTTTATACCGTAGGGAGGGGGGCTACACCTTC. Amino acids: CASSLYRREGGYTF.

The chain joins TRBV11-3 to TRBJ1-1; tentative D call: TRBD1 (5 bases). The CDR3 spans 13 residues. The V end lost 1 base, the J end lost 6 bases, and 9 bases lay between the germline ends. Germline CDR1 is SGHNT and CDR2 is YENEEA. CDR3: CASSLGGDAEAFF. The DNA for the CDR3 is TGTGCCAGCAGCTTAGGGGGCGATGCTGAAGCTTTCTTT.

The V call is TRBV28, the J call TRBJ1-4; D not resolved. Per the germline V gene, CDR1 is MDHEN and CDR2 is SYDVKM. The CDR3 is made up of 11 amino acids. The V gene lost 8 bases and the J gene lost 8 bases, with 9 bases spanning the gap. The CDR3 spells CASASGEKLFF. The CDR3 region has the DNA TGTGCCAGCGCTTCGGGGGAAAAACTGTTTTTT.